This entry describes one T cell receptor beta chain. The antigen remains undetermined. This sample stems from a study of T cell responses to AZD1222 COVID-19 vaccine. Germline V gene data show CDR1 as MNHEY and CDR2 as SVGAGI. The CDR3 length is 15 residues. V lost 5 bases and J lost 4; bases outside the gene matches: 9. Study-wide results and caveats: Sampling captured repertoires only after the peak T cell response. It should be noted that donors were predominantly white British and more often female, and clonal diversity was possibly underestimated. CD4 TCRs associated with vaccination spanned spike, dominating at 160-218 and 743-854. Within unmutated variant regions lay the reported targets of nearly half of spike-specific TCRs.

Data came from immunoSEQ multiplex PCR; TCRdb stores just in-frame clones and leaves some out. This sample has 150,000 to 170,000 clones, with approximately 87% found just once. The chain employs TRBV6-5 and TRBJ1-1, with TRBD1 matching over 8 bases. The sequence came from an adult in good health. The sequencing used peripheral blood, collected on day 0 of MenACWY control vaccination. The CDR3 here is CASSPRTGMGTEAFF. Written as DNA, the CDR3 is TGTGCCAGCAGTCCCAGGACAGGGATGGGCACTGAAGCTTTCTTT.